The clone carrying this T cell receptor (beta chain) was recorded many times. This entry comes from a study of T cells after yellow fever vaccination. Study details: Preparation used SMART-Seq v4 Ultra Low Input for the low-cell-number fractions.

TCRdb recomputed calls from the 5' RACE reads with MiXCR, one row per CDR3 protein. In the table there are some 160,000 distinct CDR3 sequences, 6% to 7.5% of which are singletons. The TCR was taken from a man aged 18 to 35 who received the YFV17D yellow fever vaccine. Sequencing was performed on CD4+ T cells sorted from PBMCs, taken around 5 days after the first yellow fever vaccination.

CDR3 region: CASSLAGNGDTQYF. The DNA for the CDR3 is TGCGCCAGCAGCTTGGCTGGGAATGGGGATACGCAGTATTTT. The genes are TRBV5-1 and TRBJ2-3; D not certain. Germline V gives CDR1 SGHRS, CDR2 YFSETQ. Trimming pared 0 bases from V and 6 bases from J, leaving 11 bases between. The CDR3 has 14 residues.